The 6 T cell receptor beta chains below all came from one sample that was sequenced in a study of T cell repertoires in cytomegalovirus infection. MiXCR, applied by TCRdb to the reads, yields one record per CDR3 protein. The sample carries 830,000 or so distinct CDR3 sequences, 30% to 35% recorded once. These receptors lack a known antigen. This material consisted of cultured CD8+ T cells from PBMCs, taken from culture after CMV antigen stimulation. All receptors derive from a human donor in good health (CMV status not recorded). Some clones in this sample may be carry-over from other donors' samples.

This clonotype was picked up a small number of times. J is TRBJ1-5 and V is TRBV6-1; D remains unclear. Looked up from germline, CDR1 is MNHNS and CDR2 is SASEGT. This CDR3 comprises 10 residues. Between the trimmed V and J ends, which lost 5 bases and 9 bases, there was a span of 5 bases. CDR3 nucleotides: TGTGCCAGCAGTAACCGGCCCCAGCATTTT. As protein: CASSNRPQHF.

This clonotype was picked up many times. The chain uses TRBV7-8 and TRBJ1-1; possibly TRBD1 for D (6 bases). Germline CDR1 and CDR2: SGHVS and FQNEAQ. The CDR3 sequence is 14 residues long. Trimming removed 5 bases at V and 7 bases at J, with 17 bases between. The CDR3 nucleotides read TGTGCCAGCAGCACCCCTTCGGGGGCTGGTGAAGCTTTCTTT. It is translated as CASSTPSGAGEAFF.

V usage is TRBV7-9 and J usage is TRBJ1-1, with 8 bases that match TRBD1. Losses at the gene ends were 0 bases for V and 3 bases for J; bases not matched to a gene: 9. Germline V gene sequence: CDR1 SEHNR, CDR2 FQNEAQ (reference sequence). The CDR3 is 17 residues long. In nucleotides, the CDR3 is TGTGCCAGCAGCTTAGCGTGGGGGACAGGCAGGGACACTGAAGCTTTCTTT. This gives the protein CASSLAWGTGRDTEAFF.

At least ten counts were recorded for this clonotype. This chain connects TRBV4-1 to TRBJ1-5; 7 bases agree with TRBD1. Germline values: CDR1 MGHRA, CDR2 YSYEKL. This CDR3 spans 17 amino acids. Trimming took 0 bases from V and 5 from J; bases not matched to a gene: 10. The CDR3 DNA reads as TGCGCCAGCAGCCAAGATAGGGGGCAGGATGTGGATCAGCCCCAGCATTTT. Translation gives CASSQDRGQDVDQPQHF.

This clonotype was recorded a few times. This chain's CDR3 is CASCPSGGANEQFF. The CDR3 nucleotides read TGTGCCAGCTGCCCTAGCGGGGGGGCTAATGAGCAGTTCTTC. The rearrangement uses TRBV5-4 and TRBJ2-1; 12 positions agree with TRBD2. V lost 7 bases to trimming and J lost 7 bases; unmatched junction nucleotides: 6. This CDR3 has 14 residues. CDR1 is SGHNT, CDR2 YYREEE, per germline (reference sequence).

This chain joins TRBV6-2 or TRBV6-3 and TRBJ2-7; 7 bases are a match to TRBD1. CDR1 is MNHEY and CDR2 is SVGEGT in the germline V gene. The junction had 11 bases not matched to a gene; V was cut back by 2 bases and J by 4 bases. This CDR3 has 16 residues. The CDR3 spells CASSYHLGTELYEQYF. The CDR3 DNA reads as TGTGCCAGCAGTTACCATCTCGGGACAGAACTTTACGAGCAGTACTTC.